This TCR beta chain was documented in a study of PD-L1 blockade in urothelial cancer. The protocol was immunoSEQ multiplex PCR, while the TCRdb copy is restricted to in-frame clones and leaves out a portion. The sample consists of around 100,000 clones, roughly nine tenths of them appearing once. Germline V gene lookup returns CDR1 SGHRS and CDR2 YFSETQ. The CDR3 runs to 14 residues. The V segment lost 9 bases and the J segment 3 bases; nucleotides outside the gene matches: 7. The clonotype was recovered from a woman older than 75 with urothelial cancer. This sample comprised PBMCs, obtained around atezolizumab (anti-PD-L1) treatment. This rearrangement joins TRBV5-1 to TRBJ2-2; TRBD1 matches 8 bases. DNA of the CDR3: TGCGCCACCCAAAGGGGACAGGACACCGGGGAGCTGTTTTTT. It codes for CATQRGQDTGELFF. Using reference TRBV5-1 and TRBJ2-2 for the parts outside the CDR3, the full variable domain is KAGVTQTPRYLIKTRGQQVTLSCSPISGHRSVSWYQQTPGQGLQFLFEYFSETQRNKGNFPGRFSGRQFSNSRSEMNVSTLELGDSALYLCATQRGQDTGELFFGEGSRLTVL.